The entry below describes one T cell receptor beta chain. In the original analysis: The assay estimated nucleated cells by amplifying reference gene primers. The assay was immunoSEQ multiplex PCR, and TCRdb's table has in-frame clones only and misses some. The DNA gave D and trimming, while V, J and clone size come from that table. The repertoire has under 500,000 clones, around nine tenths of them found once; the top ten carry approximately 4.3%. The sample belongs to a study of blood T cell repertoires in COVID-19. Study information: COVID-19 samples collected from the United States, Italy and Spain covered acute and convalescent phases. Nucleic acid was either cDNA or gDNA, and it came from T cells, B-cell-depleted T cells, or PBMCs.

CDR1 is KGHDR and CDR2 is SFDVKD in the germline V gene. This CDR3 is built from 14 residues. V was clipped by 3 bases and J by 10 bases, with 16 bases between them. This receptor was identified in a woman aged 25 to 39 with acute or convalescent COVID-19. Specimen: peripheral blood. The chain has TRBV24-1 and TRBJ2-3; the D gene is possibly TRBD2 (6 bases). CDR3 residues: CATSDPGLSDPQYF. CDR3 sequence (DNA): TGTGCCACCAGTGATCCCGGACTATCAGACCCGCAGTATTTT.